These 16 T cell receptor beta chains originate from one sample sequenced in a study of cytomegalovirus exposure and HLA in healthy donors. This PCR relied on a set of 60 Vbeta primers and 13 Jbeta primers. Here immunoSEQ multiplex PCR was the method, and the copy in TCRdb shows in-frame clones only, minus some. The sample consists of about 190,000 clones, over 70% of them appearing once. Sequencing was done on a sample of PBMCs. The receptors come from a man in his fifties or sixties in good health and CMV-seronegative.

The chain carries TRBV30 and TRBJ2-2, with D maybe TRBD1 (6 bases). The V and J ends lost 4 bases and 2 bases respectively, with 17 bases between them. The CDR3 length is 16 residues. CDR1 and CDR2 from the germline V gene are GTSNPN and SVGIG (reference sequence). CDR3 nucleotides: TGTGCCTGGACCCCTCTCGGGGACACTAACACCGGGGAGCTGTTTTTT. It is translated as CAWTPLGDTNTGELFF.

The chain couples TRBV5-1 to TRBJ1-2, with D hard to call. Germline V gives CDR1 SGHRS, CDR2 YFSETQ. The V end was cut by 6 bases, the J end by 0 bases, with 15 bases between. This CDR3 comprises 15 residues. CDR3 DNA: TGCGCCAGCAACCCGGACGGGAAAACTAACTATGGCTACACCTTC. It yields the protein CASNPDGKTNYGYTF.

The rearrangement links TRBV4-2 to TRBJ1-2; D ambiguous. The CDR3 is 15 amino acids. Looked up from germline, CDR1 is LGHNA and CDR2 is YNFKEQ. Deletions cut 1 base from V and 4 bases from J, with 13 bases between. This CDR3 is CASSQVLSPGYGYTF. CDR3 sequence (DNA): TGTGCCAGCAGCCAAGTTTTATCACCAGGCTATGGCTACACCTTC.

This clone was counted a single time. The CDR3 loop is CASSNEPGKQYF. In DNA form, the CDR3 reads TGTGCCAGCAGTAACGAACCCGGGAAGCAGTATTTT. This chain uses TRBV27 with TRBJ2-3; maybe TRBD2 (5 bases). Germline CDR1 is MNHEY and CDR2 is SMNVEV (reference sequence). V shed 5 bases and J shed 11 bases, with 14 bases lying between them. The CDR3 has 12 amino acids.

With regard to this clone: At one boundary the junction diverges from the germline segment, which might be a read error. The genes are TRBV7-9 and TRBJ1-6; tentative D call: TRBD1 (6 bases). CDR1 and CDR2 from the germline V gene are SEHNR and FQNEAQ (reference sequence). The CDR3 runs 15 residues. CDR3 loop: CSSSLGTGRNSPLHF. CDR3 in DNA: TGTTCCAGCAGCTTAGGAACAGGGCGTAATTCACCCCTCCACTTT.

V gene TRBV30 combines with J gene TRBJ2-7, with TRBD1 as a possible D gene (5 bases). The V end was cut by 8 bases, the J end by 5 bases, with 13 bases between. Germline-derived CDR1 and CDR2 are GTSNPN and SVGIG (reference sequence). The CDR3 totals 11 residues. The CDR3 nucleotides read TGTGCCCTCCGGACAAGGGACGAGCAGTACTTC. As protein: CALRTRDEQYF.

CDR3 amino acids: CASSLTGVRGGYTF. In DNA form, the CDR3 reads TGTGCCAGCAGCCTGACAGGAGTTCGGGGTGGCTACACCTTC. The chain has TRBV6-5 and TRBJ1-2, with a tentative D call TRBD1 (6 bases). V lost 6 bases and J lost 7, with 18 bases in between. The CDR3 is 14 amino acids. The germline gives CDR1 MNHEY, CDR2 SVGAGI.

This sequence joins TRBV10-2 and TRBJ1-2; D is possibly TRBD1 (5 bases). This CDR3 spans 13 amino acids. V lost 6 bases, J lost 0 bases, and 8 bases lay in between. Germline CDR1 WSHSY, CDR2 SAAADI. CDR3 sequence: CASRDTTNYGYTF. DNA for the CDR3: TGCGCCAGCAGGGACACGACTAACTATGGCTACACCTTC.

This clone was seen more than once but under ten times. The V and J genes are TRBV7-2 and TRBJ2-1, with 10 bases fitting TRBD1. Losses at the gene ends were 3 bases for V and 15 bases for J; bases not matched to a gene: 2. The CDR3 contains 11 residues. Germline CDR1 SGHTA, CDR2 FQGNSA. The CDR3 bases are TGTGCCAGCAGCTTCGACAGGGGGCCGTTCTTC. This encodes CASSFDRGPFF.

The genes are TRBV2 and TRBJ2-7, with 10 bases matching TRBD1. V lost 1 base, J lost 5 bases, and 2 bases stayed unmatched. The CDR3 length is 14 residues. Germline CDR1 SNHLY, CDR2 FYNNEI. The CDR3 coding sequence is TGTGCCAGCAGTGAAGTGGGGACAGGGGACGAGCAGTACTTC. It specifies CASSEVGTGDEQYF.

The CDR3 reads CASSEGVGPYEQYF. Here the CDR3 DNA reads TGTGCCAGCAGTGAGGGTGTGGGCCCCTACGAGCAGTACTTC. This rearrangement joins TRBV6-5 to TRBJ2-7; possible D gene TRBD2, 5 bases. Per the germline V gene, CDR1 is MNHEY and CDR2 is SVGAGI. The CDR3 spans 14 residues. Trimming cost V 5 bases and J 2 bases, with 13 bases left between them.

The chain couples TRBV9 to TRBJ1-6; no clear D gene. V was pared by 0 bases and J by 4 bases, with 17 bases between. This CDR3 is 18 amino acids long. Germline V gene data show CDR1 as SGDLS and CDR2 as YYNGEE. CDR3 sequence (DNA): TGTGCCAGCAGCGTAGGAGACGGACTTGGATTGTATAATTCACCCCTCCACTTT. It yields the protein CASSVGDGLGLYNSPLHF.

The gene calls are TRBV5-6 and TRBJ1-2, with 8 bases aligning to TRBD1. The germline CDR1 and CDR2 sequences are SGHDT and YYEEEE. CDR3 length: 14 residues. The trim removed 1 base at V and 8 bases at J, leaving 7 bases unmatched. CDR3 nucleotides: TGTGCCAGCAGCTTGAACACAGGGGGAAGAGGCTACACCTTC. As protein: CASSLNTGGRGYTF.

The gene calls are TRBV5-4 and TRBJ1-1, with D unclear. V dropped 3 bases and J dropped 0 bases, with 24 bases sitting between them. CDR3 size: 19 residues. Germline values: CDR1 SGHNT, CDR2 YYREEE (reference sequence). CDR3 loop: CASSSLPVGVTSLNTEAFF. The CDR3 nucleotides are TGTGCCAGCAGCTCACTCCCCGTCGGGGTAACAAGCTTGAACACTGAAGCTTTCTTT.

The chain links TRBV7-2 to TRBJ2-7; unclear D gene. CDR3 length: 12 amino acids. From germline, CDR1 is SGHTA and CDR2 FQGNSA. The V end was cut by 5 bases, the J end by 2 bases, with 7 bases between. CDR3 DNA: TGTGCCAGCAGCCCAACAGCCTACGAGCAGTACTTC. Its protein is CASSPTAYEQYF.

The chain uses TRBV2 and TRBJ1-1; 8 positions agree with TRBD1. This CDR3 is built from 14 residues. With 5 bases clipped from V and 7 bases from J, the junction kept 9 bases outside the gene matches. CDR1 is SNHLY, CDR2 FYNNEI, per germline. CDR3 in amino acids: CASSTRTGPLEAFF. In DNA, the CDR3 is TGTGCCAGCAGTACTAGGACAGGGCCCCTTGAAGCTTTCTTT.